This T cell receptor beta chain derives from a study of identical twins (TCRdb year 2016). Describing the broader study: To test whether fetal clonotypes persist, this study deep-sequenced TCR alpha and beta repertoires from monozygotic twins, from unrelated adults of various ages, and from cord blood. Replicate twin experiments were performed at different times using different library preparation protocols to rule out contamination. What the authors observed across the whole study: In beta out-of-frame sequences, excess twin sharing was weaker, because having fewer shared sequences lowered the signal-to-noise ratio. Out-of-frame TCR alpha sequences shared between twins showed an excess of low generation-probability sequences compared with coincidental sharing between unrelated individuals. Out-of-frame TCR alpha sharing in monozygotic twins was systematically underestimated by recombination models, whereas sharing between unrelated individuals was in agreement with the recombination models. Invariant T cells such as MAIT and iNKT could partly confound zero-insertion analyses, though diverse VJ usage argued against this for most clonotypes. Because the same donors could not be followed over many years, conclusions were based on cross-sectional statistical analysis. Abundant cord blood beta clonotypes carried fewer insertions; young adult naive repertoires showed a weaker similar trend, while memory repertoires showed none.

Only healthy Caucasian donors were included. Three pairs of female monozygotic twins, all aged roughly 18 to 29 years, were included in the twin cohort. The RNA used for TCR libraries was isolated from peripheral blood mononuclear cells. Taken from the germline V gene (reference sequence), the CDR1 and CDR2 loops are DFQATT and SNEGSKA. The CDR3, cysteine through phenylalanine, is 15 amino acids long. Kept here is only the CDR3 DNA, which spans 45 bases and is read in frame from base 1. At the junction V is shortened by 5 bases and J by 7 bases, with 21 bases in between. This clonotype was counted at least ten times. Its antigen remains unidentified. The record has no base qualities; no much larger clone is one base away. Library creation used 5' RACE. Instrument on record: Illumina HiSeq 2000. Template switching introduced a universal primer binding site; the final cDNA contained a unique molecular identifier, enabling accurate counting of TCR cDNA molecules. Specific primers in the conserved constant-segment region were used to synthesize first-strand cDNA for the TCR alpha and beta chains. To control for contamination, every cDNA library was double barcoded, receiving both a SMART-Mk sample barcode and Illumina barcodes. Two successive PCR steps introduced TruSeq adapter sequences along with Illumina sample barcodes. The TCR alpha and beta cDNA libraries were sequenced on the Illumina HiSeq platform using custom primers. Under the source paper's analysis protocol: Raw reads were processed with MiGEC to extract unique molecular identifiers, and MiXCR was used to determine CDR3 positions. For each individual, recombination models were inferred using an EM algorithm with the repgenHMM and IGoR tools. Shared clonotype analysis was performed with the tcR package in R, normalizing sharing by the product of cloneset sizes. To study raw recombination without the effects of thymic and clonal selection, out-of-frame nonproductive sequences were analyzed. TCRdb itself trimmed the public reads at Q25 with fastp, ran MiXCR and retained productive beta chains. When rows share a CDR3 protein, they turn into one entry using the most common DNA and genes. TCRdb, rather than the study authors, made the V and J calls. Counted in this sample were roughly 720,000 distinct CDR3 sequences; approximately 18% of them appeared once. The ten largest clones represent around 13% of the sample.

This same sample was also taken into another study, of T cells expressing NK-cell markers. The second investigation adds: Three sorted T-cell subsets (CD3+CD56+NKG2C+, CD3+CD56+NKG2C- and CD3+CD56-NKG2C+) from 8 or 9 donors had their TCR beta-chain repertoires profiled. Seven of the eight sequenced donors were HCMV-seropositive and one was HCMV-seronegative. In several experiments an anti-gammadeltaTCR antibody was added to restrict sorting to alphabetaTCR-expressing T cells. In roughly 6 donors, the dominant CD3+CD56+NKG2C+ clonotypes were found to rank among the top 10 CD8+ clonotypes and to make up about 1.0-7.0% of CD8+ T cells. Those dominant clonotypes were again the most abundant among CD3+CD56-NKG2C+ cells in four donors, at roughly 28.3-60.1%. Whether the expanded NKG2C-expressing T cell clones were specific for HCMV antigens was left unclear. All eight donors whose samples were sequenced were randomly selected healthy volunteers, three of them men and five women. To determine HCMV serostatus, a commercial ELISA kit was used to detect HCMV-specific IgG in serum. For over 5 donors, bulk peripheral blood T-cell repertoires were additionally sequenced from unsorted PBMC. MIGEC handled demultiplexing of the reads and grouping by UMI, while MiTCR was used to assemble and quantify clonotypes. To exclude erroneous sequences, only TCR cDNA sequences supported by at least two reads were retained. The tcR package was used for downstream repertoire analysis, with clonotypes matched between fractions based on CDR3 nucleotide sequence plus V segment. VDJmatch was used to annotate antigen specificity against VDJdb, with one amino acid substitution in CDR3 permitted.

The sequence is built from TRBV20-1 and TRBJ2-1; TRBD2 is a possible D gene, resting on 5 matching bases. The sequence came from a woman under 30 in good health. What was sequenced was PBMCs. The CDR3 in this case is CSAPEGRGFGNEQFF. The DNA is as follows: TGCAGTGCTCCAGAGGGTCGGGGATTTGGGAATGAGCAGTTCTTC.